The 21 T cell receptor beta chains reported below all come from one sample, sequenced in a study of blood T cell repertoires in COVID-19. Sequencing was performed with immunoSEQ multiplex PCR; in TCRdb, only in-frame clones are kept and a portion is missing. The table records 300,000 to 500,000 clones, around 87% of them present only once. The source material was PBMCs or T cells enriched from blood (not recorded which). These TCRs come from a woman aged 30 to 39 with acute COVID-19.

The chain couples TRBV5-1 to TRBJ1-1; TRBD1 might be the D (5 bases). Germline assignment: CDR1 SGHRS and CDR2 YFSETQ. V gave up 0 bases and J gave up 4 bases, with 13 bases separating them. CDR3 length: 15 residues. The CDR3 loop reads CASSLGPGGGTEAFF. The DNA for the CDR3 is TGCGCCAGCAGCTTGGGGCCGGGGGGAGGCACTGAAGCTTTCTTT.

The chain combines TRBV5-6 with TRBJ1-4; D is perhaps TRBD1 (5 bases). The CDR3 length is 17 residues. The V and J ends lost 2 bases and 0 bases respectively, with 14 bases between them. The germline gives CDR1 SGHDT, CDR2 YYEEEE. This CDR3 reads CASSLSLTGATNEKLFF. In nucleotides, the CDR3 is TGTGCCAGCAGCTTATCCCTTACAGGTGCAACTAATGAAAAACTGTTTTTT.

This rearrangement joins TRBV24-1 to TRBJ2-1, with D hard to call. Germline V CDR1 and CDR2: KGHDR, SFDVKD. The CDR3 contains 13 residues. The V end was cut by 3 bases, the J end by 8 bases, with 10 bases between. The DNA for the CDR3 is TGTGCCACCAGTGATCCCCCCGCGGATGAGCAGTTCTTC. It specifies CATSDPPADEQFF.

The genes are TRBV12-3 or TRBV12-4 and TRBJ1-1; D is uncertain. The germline V and J ends were trimmed by 3 bases and 0 bases, with 5 bases remaining between them. The CDR3 length is 13 residues. CDR3 region: CASSFSLNTEAFF. CDR3 bases: TGTGCCAGCAGTTTTAGCCTGAACACTGAAGCTTTCTTT.

The rearrangement joins TRBV5-5 to TRBJ1-5; possibly TRBD1 for D (5 bases). From germline, CDR1 is SGHKS and CDR2 YYEKEE (reference sequence). CDR3 length: 16 residues. Trimming stripped 0 bases from V and 3 bases from J, with 13 bases between. CDR3 in amino acids: CASSLGQGRNNQPQHF. In nucleotides, the CDR3 is TGTGCCAGCAGCTTGGGGCAGGGAAGGAACAATCAGCCCCAGCATTTT.

This sequence joins TRBV19 and TRBJ2-3; D unresolved. Germline assignment: CDR1 LNHDA and CDR2 SQIVND (reference sequence). The CDR3 spans 14 residues. V gave up 5 bases and J gave up 4 bases, with 13 bases separating them. The CDR3 DNA is TGTGCCAGTAGTCCCTCGACAAAATCAGATACGCAGTATTTT. Its translation is CASSPSTKSDTQYF.

The chain is built from TRBV5-1 and TRBJ2-2; the D gene is possibly TRBD2 (5 bases). The germline CDR1 and CDR2 sequences are SGHRS and YFSETQ. The CDR3 is made up of 15 amino acids. Trimming cost V 0 bases and J 4 bases, with 10 bases left between them. The CDR3 DNA reads TGCGCCAGCAGCTTGGCTAGCTGGGTCACCGGGGAGCTGTTTTTT. This translates into CASSLASWVTGELFF.

This chain joins TRBV5-1 and TRBJ2-2; D gene uncertain. This CDR3 region has 11 residues. Germline CDR1 SGHRS, CDR2 YFSETQ. The V and J ends lost 7 bases and 8 bases respectively, with 9 bases between them. For the CDR3, the DNA is TGCGCCAGCCTAAACCGGGGGGAGCTGTTTTTT. This translates into CASLNRGELFF.

The V and J genes are TRBV7-9 and TRBJ1-2; TRBD1 agrees at 7 bases. Germline V gene sequence: CDR1 SEHNR, CDR2 FQNEAQ (reference sequence). CDR3 length: 13 residues. J lost 6 bases, V lost 5 bases, and 6 bases had no gene match. The CDR3 region is CASSLRQGDGYTF. CDR3 nucleotides: TGTGCCAGCAGCCTGAGACAGGGCGATGGCTACACCTTC.

The V call is TRBV7-8, the J call TRBJ1-2, with D possibly TRBD1 on 6 matching bases. V lost 4 bases to trimming and J lost 7 bases, with 16 bases between them. Per germline, CDR1 SGHVS and CDR2 FQNEAQ. The CDR3 extends over 14 amino acids. CDR3 sequence: CASSSKTGPGGYTF. The CDR3 DNA sequence: TGTGCCAGCAGCTCAAAGACAGGACCCGGTGGCTACACCTTC.

CDR3 DNA sequence: TGTGCCAGCAGCCTACTAGCCGGGGGGGATCTGTTTTTT. This encodes CASSLLAGGDLFF. The J gene is TRBJ1-4, the V gene TRBV3-1 (or the pseudogene TRBV3-2), with D possibly being TRBD1 (5 bases). This CDR3 is 13 amino acids long. The V gene lost 4 bases and the J gene lost 14 bases, with 17 bases spanning the gap. Germline values: CDR1 LGHDT, CDR2 YNNKEL (reference sequence).

This sequence joins TRBV6-6 and TRBJ1-5; possible D gene TRBD1, 6 bases. Trimming left V 5 bases short and J 2 bases short, with 16 bases between. The CDR3 covers 16 residues. The germline V gene encodes CDR1 MNHNY and CDR2 SVGAGI (reference sequence). In DNA, the CDR3 is TGTGCCAGCAGTCGATCACAGGGTAGGGGCAATCAGCCCCAGCATTTT. It translates to CASSRSQGRGNQPQHF.

The chain uses TRBV7-8 and TRBJ2-2; TRBD1 matches 7 bases. The CDR3 is 15 residues long. J gave up 2 bases and V 5 bases, and 5 bases lay outside the gene matches. In germline, CDR1 is SGHVS, CDR2 FQNEAQ. The CDR3 loop reads CASSRGTANTGELFF. The CDR3 DNA follows: TGTGCCAGCAGCCGAGGGACAGCTAACACCGGGGAGCTGTTTTTT.

This chain uses TRBV30 with TRBJ1-3, with D tentatively TRBD1 (6 bases). This CDR3 contains 15 residues. V lost 0 bases, J lost 0 bases, and 9 bases lay in between. Germline V gene data show CDR1 as GTSNPN and CDR2 as SVGIG (reference sequence). DNA for the CDR3: TGTGCCTGGAGTGTTACAGGGCTCTCTGGAAACACCATATATTTT. Encoded protein: CAWSVTGLSGNTIYF.

The chain is built from TRBV29-1 and TRBJ1-2; 7 positions match TRBD1. The CDR3 totals 14 residues. With V trimmed by 6 bases and J by 0 bases, 7 bases remained unmatched. The germline V gene encodes CDR1 SQVTM and CDR2 ANQGSEA. CDR3 in DNA: TGCAGCGTGGGACCCCAGGGGGCTAACTATGGCTACACCTTC. This gives the protein CSVGPQGANYGYTF.

The rearrangement links TRBV29-1 to TRBJ2-1, with D perhaps TRBD2 (6 bases). Trimming pared 5 bases from V and 6 bases from J, leaving 14 bases between. The CDR3 has 13 amino acids. Germline V CDR1 and CDR2: SQVTM, ANQGSEA. CDR3 protein: CSVPGTSFNEQFF. The CDR3 DNA follows: TGCAGCGTTCCCGGCACTAGCTTCAATGAGCAGTTCTTC.

V and J are TRBV7-3 and TRBJ2-3; D is uncertain. This CDR3 has 15 residues. CDR1 and CDR2 from the germline V gene are SGHTA and FQGTGA. V lost 6 bases and J 0 bases, leaving 13 bases between the germline ends. The CDR3 bases are TGTGCCAGCAGACCCACCGGGTCTAGCACAGATACGCAGTATTTT. It translates to CASRPTGSSTDTQYF.

The chain uses TRBV3-1 (or the pseudogene TRBV3-2) and TRBJ1-5; the match to TRBD1 covers 7 bases. V trimming: 6 bases; J trimming: 0 bases; junction bases outside the gene matches: 5. Germline CDR1 reads LGHDT; CDR2 reads YNNKEL (reference sequence). This CDR3 region has 15 residues. CDR3 nucleotides: TGTGCCAGCAGATTAGGGACAGATAGCAATCAGCCCCAGCATTTT. Translating gives CASRLGTDSNQPQHF.

The chain recombines TRBV27 with TRBJ2-7, with D perhaps matching TRBD1 (5 bases). The V end lost 9 bases, the J end lost 3 bases, and 21 bases lay between the germline ends. The germline V gene has CDR1 MNHEY and CDR2 SMNVEV (reference sequence). The CDR3 consists of 15 residues. CDR3 coding DNA: TGTGCCAGTTCCTTGTCTGGGGCACCTTACTACGAGCAGTACTTC. Protein product: CASSLSGAPYYEQYF.

J is TRBJ2-7 and V is TRBV5-1; D gene uncertain. This CDR3 is 14 amino acids long. The germline V gene encodes CDR1 SGHRS and CDR2 YFSETQ. The ends were cut back, 0 bases at V and 3 bases at J, with 10 bases in the middle. The CDR3 region has the DNA TGCGCCAGCAGCTTGGCTCTGAATAGCTACGAGCAGTACTTC. Translated, it gives CASSLALNSYEQYF. Filled out from reference TRBV5-1 and TRBJ2-7, the complete variable domain reads KAGVTQTPRYLIKTRGQQVTLSCSPISGHRSVSWYQQTPGQGLQFLFEYFSETQRNKGNFPGRFSGRQFSNSRSEMNVSTLELGDSALYLCASSLALNSYEQYFGPGTRLTVT.

The CDR3 nucleotides read TGTGCCAGCAGCTTACTGGGCAGGGGGTTAAACGAGCAGTACTTC. It encodes CASSLLGRGLNEQYF. The rearrangement uses TRBV7-8 and TRBJ2-7, with 7 bases fitting TRBD1. The CDR3 has 15 amino acids. V shed 2 bases, J shed 5 bases, and the junction held 9 bases outside the gene matches. The V gene's germline CDR1 is SGHVS and CDR2 FQNEAQ.